The clone carrying this T cell receptor beta chain was found a few times. The target antigen is unknown. This sample is part of a study of OX40 agonist ivuxolimab in advanced cancers. Study summary: The diagnoses of dose-escalation patients were hepatocellular carcinoma, melanoma, renal cell or head and neck cancer. General study points: By week 6 at 0.1 to 3.0 mg/kg, blood CD4+ and CD8+ T cells had expanded clonally. Averaged across samples, CD8+ T cells carried more expanded clones than CD4+ did.

Clones were sequenced by immunoSEQ multiplex PCR, and TCRdb holds only the in-frame ones, with some missing. The table lists fewer than 25,000 clones, around 80% of them singletons, with roughly 24% in the top ten. Germline CDR1 MDHEN, CDR2 SYDVKM. V lost 6 bases and J 1 base, leaving 10 bases between the germline ends. This CDR3 comprises 14 residues. Cycle 7 day 1, cycle 4 day 1, and baseline were the timepoints at which blood was sampled. The sequence was obtained from an adult with an advanced solid tumor such as melanoma, head and neck, liver or kidney cancer. This sequence joins TRBV28 and TRBJ1-5; maybe TRBD1 (6 bases). The sample consisted of CD4+ or CD8+ T cells sorted from blood, taken in a trial of the OX40 agonist ivuxolimab. The chain's CDR3 is CASRMDRSNQPQHF. The CDR3 coding sequence is TGTGCCAGCAGGATGGACAGAAGCAATCAGCCCCAGCATTTT.